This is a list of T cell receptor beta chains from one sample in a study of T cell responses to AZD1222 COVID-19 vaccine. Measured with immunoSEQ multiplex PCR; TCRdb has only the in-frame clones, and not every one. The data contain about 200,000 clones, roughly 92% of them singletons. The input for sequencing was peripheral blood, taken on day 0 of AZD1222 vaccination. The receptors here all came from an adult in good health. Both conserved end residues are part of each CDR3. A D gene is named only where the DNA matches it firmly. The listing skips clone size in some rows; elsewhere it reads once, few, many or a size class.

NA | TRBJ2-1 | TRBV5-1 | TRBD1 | CASSPLGTVNNEQFF | TGCGCCAGCAGCCCACTCGGGACAGTAAACAATGAGCAGTTCTTC
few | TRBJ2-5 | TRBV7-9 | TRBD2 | CASSLFSGGEKTQYF | TGTGCCAGCAGCTTATTTAGCGGGGGGGAGAAGACCCAGTACTTC
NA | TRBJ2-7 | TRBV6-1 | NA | CASSEGDYEQYF | TGTGCCAGCAGTGAGGGGGACTACGAGCAGTACTTC
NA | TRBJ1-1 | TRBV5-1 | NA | CASSLDVGAEAFF | TGCGCCAGCAGCTTGGACGTGGGGGCTGAAGCTTTCTTT
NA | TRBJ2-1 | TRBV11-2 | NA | CASNLPFDEQFF | TGTGCCAGCAACCTTCCGTTCGATGAGCAGTTCTTC
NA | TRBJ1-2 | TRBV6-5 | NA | CASSGVGGGSGYTF | TGTGCCAGCAGCGGCGTTGGGGGGGGATCTGGCTACACCTTC
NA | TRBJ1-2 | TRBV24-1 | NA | CATEDNYGYTF | TGTGCCACGGAAGATAACTATGGCTACACCTTC
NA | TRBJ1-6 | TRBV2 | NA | CASSEDSHTPLHF | TGTGCCAGCAGTGAAGACAGCCACACACCCCTCCACTTT
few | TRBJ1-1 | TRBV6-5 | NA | CASSYSGFEAFF | TGTGCCAGCAGTTACTCTGGGTTCGAAGCTTTCTTT
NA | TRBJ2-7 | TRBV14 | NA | CASSRSSGPYEQYF | TGTGCCAGCAGCCGCAGTAGCGGTCCCTACGAGCAGTACTTC
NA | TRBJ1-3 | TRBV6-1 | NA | CASSETAGNTIYF | TGTGCCAGCAGTGAGACCGCTGGAAACACCATATATTTT
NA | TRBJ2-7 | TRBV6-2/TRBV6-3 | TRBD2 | CASSYFGNAGDEQYF | TGTGCCAGCAGTTACTTCGGAAATGCGGGGGACGAGCAGTACTTC
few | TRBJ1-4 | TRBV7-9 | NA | CATLNLSAEKLFF | TGTGCCACCCTGAACTTGAGCGCTGAAAAACTGTTTTTT
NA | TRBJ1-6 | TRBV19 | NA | CASSRDTNNSPLHF | TGTGCCAGTAGTCGGGACACAAATAATTCACCCCTCCACTTT
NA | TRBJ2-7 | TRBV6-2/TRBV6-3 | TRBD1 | CASSYLLNGGTGFYEQYF | TGTGCCAGCAGTTACCTTCTGAACGGAGGGACAGGGTTTTACGAGCAGTACTTC
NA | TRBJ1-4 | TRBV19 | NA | CASSIASGLGNEKLFF | TGTGCCAGTAGTATAGCCTCGGGGCTTGGTAATGAAAAACTGTTTTTT
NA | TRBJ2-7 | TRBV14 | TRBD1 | CASSDDRVAYEQYF | TGTGCCAGCAGCGACGACAGGGTCGCGTACGAGCAGTACTTC
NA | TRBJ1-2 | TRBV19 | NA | CASSNDRIRYGYTF | TGTGCCAGTAGTAACGACAGGATTCGCTATGGCTACACCTTC
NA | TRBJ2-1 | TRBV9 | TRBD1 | CASSAPTGGGEQFF | TGTGCCAGCAGCGCCCCGACAGGGGGCGGTGAGCAGTTCTTC
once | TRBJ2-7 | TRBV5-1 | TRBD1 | CASSPGQDRVYEQYF | TGCGCCAGCAGTCCGGGACAGGACAGAGTCTACGAGCAGTACTTC
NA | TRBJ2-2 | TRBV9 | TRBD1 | CASTAQGNAGELFF | TGTGCCAGCACCGCACAGGGGAACGCCGGGGAGCTGTTTTTT
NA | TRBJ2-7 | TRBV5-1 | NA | CASSRQAVSYEQYF | TGCGCCAGCAGCCGACAGGCCGTCTCCTACGAGCAGTACTTC
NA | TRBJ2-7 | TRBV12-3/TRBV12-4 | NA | CASSSQWYEQYF | TGTGCCAGCAGCTCGCAGTGGTACGAGCAGTACTTC
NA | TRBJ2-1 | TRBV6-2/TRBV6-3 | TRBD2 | CASSYDPAGGGNEQFF | TGTGCCAGCAGTTACGATCCAGCGGGGGGTGGCAATGAGCAGTTCTTC
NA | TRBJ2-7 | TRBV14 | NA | CASSQASRGVAYEQYF | TGTGCCAGCAGCCAAGCTTCCAGGGGAGTCGCCTACGAGCAGTACTTC
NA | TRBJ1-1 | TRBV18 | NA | CASSAGEGNTEAFF | TGTGCCAGCTCAGCCGGAGAGGGGAACACTGAAGCTTTCTTT
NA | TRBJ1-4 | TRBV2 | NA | CASSVRGTNEKLFF | TGTGCCAGCAGTGTCCGGGGAACTAATGAAAAACTGTTTTTT
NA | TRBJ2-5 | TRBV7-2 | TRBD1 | CASSRGDRVETQYF | TGTGCCAGTTCGAGAGGGGACAGGGTAGAGACCCAGTACTTC
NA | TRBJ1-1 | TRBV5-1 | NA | CASSLWGTTQAFF | TGCGCCAGCAGCTTATGGGGAACTACGCAAGCTTTCTTT
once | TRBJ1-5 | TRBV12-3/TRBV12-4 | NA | CASSLYSNQPQHF | TGTGCCAGCAGTCTTTATAGCAATCAGCCCCAGCATTTT
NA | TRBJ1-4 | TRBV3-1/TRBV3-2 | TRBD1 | CASTYKRTGGKEKLFF | TGTGCCAGCACTTACAAACGGACAGGGGGAAAAGAAAAACTGTTTTTT
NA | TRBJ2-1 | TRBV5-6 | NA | CASSLGEGDEQFF | TGTGCCAGCAGCTTGGGAGAGGGAGATGAGCAGTTCTTC
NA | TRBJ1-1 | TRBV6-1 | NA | CASSEYQGNAEAFF | TGTGCCAGCAGTGAATATCAGGGTAACGCTGAAGCTTTCTTT
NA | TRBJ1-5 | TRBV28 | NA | CASSSDRYLKRNQPQHF | TGTGCCAGCAGTTCCGACAGGTACCTCAAGCGCAATCAGCCCCAGCATTTT
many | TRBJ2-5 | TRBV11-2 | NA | CASSFWGAPQETQYF | TGTGCCAGCAGCTTTTGGGGGGCCCCCCAAGAGACCCAGTACTTC
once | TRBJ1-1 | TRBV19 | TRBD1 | CASSSGTVGTEAFF | TGTGCCAGTAGTTCCGGGACAGTGGGCACTGAAGCTTTCTTT
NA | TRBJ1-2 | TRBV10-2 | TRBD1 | CASSGTRWDRWRGYTF | TGCGCCAGCAGTGGGACACGTTGGGACAGGTGGCGTGGCTACACCTTC
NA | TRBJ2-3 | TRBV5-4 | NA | CASRSEARASTDTQYF | TGTGCCAGCAGAAGCGAGGCGAGAGCTAGCACAGATACGCAGTATTTT
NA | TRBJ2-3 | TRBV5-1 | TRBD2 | CASSLALGLGGTDTQYF | TGCGCCAGCAGCTTGGCCCTGGGACTAGGGGGCACAGATACGCAGTATTTT
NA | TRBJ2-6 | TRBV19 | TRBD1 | CASSRPGQFFSGANVLTF | TGTGCCAGTAGTAGACCGGGACAGTTCTTCTCTGGGGCCAACGTCCTGACTTTC
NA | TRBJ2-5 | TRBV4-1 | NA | CASSQGSGPETQYF | TGCGCCAGCAGCCAAGGATCTGGGCCAGAGACCCAGTACTTC